One and the same sample provided the 13 T cell receptor beta chains below, sequenced in a study of shared clonotypes between healthy human individuals. Clones were sequenced by immunoSEQ multiplex PCR, and TCRdb holds only the in-frame ones, with some missing. The top ten clones hold more than 0.35% of a sample with 2,500,000 or so clones, more than 85% of them seen once. The sequencing input was naive CD4+ T cells from PBMCs. As for subset: CD45RA+ positively selected. All receptors come from a man aged 18 to 35 in good health. Some clones in this sample may be carry-over from other donors' samples.

The chain couples TRBV7-6 to TRBJ2-7; TRBD2 matches 7 bases. This CDR3 has 14 amino acids. The V and J ends lost 5 bases and 0 bases, in that order; junction bases with no gene match: 4. Germline-derived CDR1 and CDR2 are SGHVS and FNYEAQ. CDR3 sequence: CASSDRTSSYEQYF. For the CDR3, the DNA is TGTGCCAGCAGCGACCGGACTAGCTCCTACGAGCAGTACTTC. The full variable domain, with the rest looked up from reference TRBV7-6 and TRBJ2-7, is GAGVSQSPRYKVTKRGQDVALRCDPISGHVSLYWYRQALGQGPEFLTYFNYEAQQDKSGLPNDRFSAERPEGSISTLTIQRTEQRDSAMYRCASSDRTSSYEQYFGPGTRLTVT.

The CDR3 nucleotides read TGTGCCAGCAGGACCGGAGGGGGCAATGAGCAGTTCTTC. This codes for CASRTGGGNEQFF. The chain has TRBV6-1 and TRBJ2-1; D may correspond to TRBD1 or TRBD2 (6 bases each). With 6 bases removed from V and 6 bases from J, the gap between germline ends came to 12 bases. From germline, CDR1 is MNHNS and CDR2 SASEGT. This CDR3 is 13 amino acids long.

The chain uses TRBV10-2 and TRBJ1-3; a possible D gene is TRBD1 (5 bases). V lost 5 bases and J lost 2, with 10 bases in between. The germline V gene encodes CDR1 WSHSY and CDR2 SAAADI. The CDR3 has 14 residues. CDR3 loop: CASSTGLPGNTIYF. The CDR3 coding sequence is TGCGCCAGCAGTACAGGATTACCTGGAAACACCATATATTTT.

This clone has just one count. This rearrangement joins TRBV5-1 to TRBJ2-4, with D unclear. The CDR3 totals 13 residues. Germline-derived CDR1 and CDR2 are SGHRS and YFSETQ. The V and J ends lost 4 bases and 8 bases respectively, with 13 bases between them. Here the CDR3 reads CASSLFGPDIQYF. The DNA for the CDR3 is TGCGCCAGCAGCCTTTTTGGACCCGACATTCAGTACTTC.

The J gene is TRBJ1-1, the V gene TRBV11-3, with D unclear. Per germline, CDR1 SGHNT and CDR2 YENEEA. Trimming pared 2 bases from V and 1 base from J, leaving 5 bases between. The CDR3 length is 13 residues. CDR3 coding DNA: TGTGCCAGCAGCTTAACAGCGAACACTGAAGCTTTCTTT. It translates to CASSLTANTEAFF.

This rearrangement joins TRBV6-1 to TRBJ1-5; no reliable D call. The length of the CDR3 is 14 residues. The V end lost 3 bases, the J end lost 5 bases, and 11 bases lay between the germline ends. Looked up from germline, CDR1 is MNHNS and CDR2 is SASEGT. CDR3 loop: CASSEDGRDQPQHF. The CDR3 nucleotides read TGTGCCAGCAGTGAGGACGGAAGGGATCAGCCCCAGCATTTT.

Note on this clone: The same CDR3 arises from other DNA sequences in this sample as well. The V and J genes are TRBV28 and TRBJ1-2; D is unresolved. The V gene lost 1 base and the J gene lost 2 bases, with 5 bases spanning the gap. Per germline, CDR1 MDHEN and CDR2 SYDVKM. The CDR3 loop spans 13 amino acids. CDR3: CASSLSENYGYTF. The CDR3 DNA reads as TGTGCCAGCAGTTTATCAGAGAACTATGGCTACACCTTC.

The chain employs TRBV28 and TRBJ1-4, with a tentative D call TRBD1 (6 bases). The CDR3 sequence is 18 residues long. The germline V gene encodes CDR1 MDHEN and CDR2 SYDVKM. Between the trimmed V and J ends, which lost 7 bases and 7 bases, there was a span of 28 bases. The CDR3 DNA sequence: TGTGCCAGCACCCGTCTCCGGGACATCTCCCCGAAGGCTGAAAAACTGTTTTTT. Its protein product is CASTRLRDISPKAEKLFF.

The chain joins TRBV5-1 to TRBJ2-7; D may be TRBD1 or TRBD2 (5 bases each). The CDR3 length is 13 residues. V was pared by 5 bases and J by 5 bases, with 14 bases between. The germline V gene has CDR1 SGHRS and CDR2 YFSETQ. CDR3 in DNA: TGCGCCAGCAGACTCACCTTGGGGGACGAGCAGTACTTC. Translating gives CASRLTLGDEQYF.

V usage is TRBV7-9 and J usage is TRBJ2-7; D may be TRBD1 (6 bases). The CDR3 has 14 residues. The germline V gene encodes CDR1 SEHNR and CDR2 FQNEAQ (reference sequence). The ends were cut back, 5 bases at V and 7 bases at J, with 18 bases in the middle. The CDR3 sequence: CASSPTGETGEQYF. The CDR3 DNA sequence: TGTGCCAGCAGCCCGACAGGAGAGACTGGGGAGCAGTACTTC.

The DNA of the CDR3 is TGTGCCAGCAGTTTATGGGGGGGAGGCTATGGCTACACCTTC. As protein: CASSLWGGGYGYTF. The V gene is TRBV28, the J gene TRBJ1-2; possibly TRBD1 for D (5 bases). The germline V gene has CDR1 MDHEN and CDR2 SYDVKM. V was pared by 0 bases and J by 4 bases, with 9 bases between. CDR3 length: 14 residues.

The chain uses TRBV7-2 and TRBJ1-3, with D possibly TRBD1 on 5 matching bases. The germline V and J ends were trimmed by 2 bases and 4 bases, with 12 bases remaining between them. Per germline, CDR1 SGHTA and CDR2 FQGNSA. This CDR3 contains 15 residues. Here the CDR3 reads CASSLWRGSGNTIYF. CDR3 DNA: TGTGCCAGCAGCTTATGGCGGGGGTCCGGAAACACCATATATTTT.

This rearrangement joins TRBV14 to TRBJ2-1, with 9 bases lining up with TRBD2. The CDR3 runs to 17 residues. V lost 4 bases, J lost 9 bases, and 16 bases stayed unmatched. Germline V CDR1 and CDR2: SGHDN, FVKESK. The CDR3 DNA sequence: TGTGCCAGCAGCCTAGGCCTCGTGGCGGGAGGGCGGGGTGAGCAGTTCTTC. Its protein product is CASSLGLVAGGRGEQFF.